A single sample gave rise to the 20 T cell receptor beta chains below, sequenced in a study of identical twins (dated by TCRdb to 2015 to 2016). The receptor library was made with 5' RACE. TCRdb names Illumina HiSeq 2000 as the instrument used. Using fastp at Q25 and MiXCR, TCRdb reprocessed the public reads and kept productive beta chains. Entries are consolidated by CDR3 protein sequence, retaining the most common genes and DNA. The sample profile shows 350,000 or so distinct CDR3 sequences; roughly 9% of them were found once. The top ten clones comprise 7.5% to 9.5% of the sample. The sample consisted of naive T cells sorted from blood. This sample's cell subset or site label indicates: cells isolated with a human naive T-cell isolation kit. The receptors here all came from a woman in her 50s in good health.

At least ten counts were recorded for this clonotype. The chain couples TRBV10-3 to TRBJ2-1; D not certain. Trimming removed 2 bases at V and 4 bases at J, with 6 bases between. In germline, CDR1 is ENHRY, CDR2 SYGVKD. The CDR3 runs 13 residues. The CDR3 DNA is TGTGCCATCAGTGAGGCAGAATACAATGAGCAGTTCTTC. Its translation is CAISEAEYNEQFF.

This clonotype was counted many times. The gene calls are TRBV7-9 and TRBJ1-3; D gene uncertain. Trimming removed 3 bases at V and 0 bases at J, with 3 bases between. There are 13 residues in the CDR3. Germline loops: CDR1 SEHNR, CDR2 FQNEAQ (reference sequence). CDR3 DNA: TGTGCCAGCAGCTTGGCCTCTGGAAACACCATATATTTT. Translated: CASSLASGNTIYF.

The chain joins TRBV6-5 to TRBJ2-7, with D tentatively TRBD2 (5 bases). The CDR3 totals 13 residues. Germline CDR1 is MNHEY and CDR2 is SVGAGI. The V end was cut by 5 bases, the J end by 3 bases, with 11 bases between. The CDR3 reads CASSLDLGYEQYF. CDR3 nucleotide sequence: TGTGCCAGCAGTCTGGACTTGGGCTACGAGCAGTACTTC.

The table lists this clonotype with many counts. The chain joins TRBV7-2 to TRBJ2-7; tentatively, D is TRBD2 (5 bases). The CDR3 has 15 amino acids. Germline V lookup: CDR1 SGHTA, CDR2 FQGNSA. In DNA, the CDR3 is TGTGCCAGCAGCTTAATTGGGAGCTCAGTTTTTGGGGTATCCGTC. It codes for CASSLIGSSVFGVSV.

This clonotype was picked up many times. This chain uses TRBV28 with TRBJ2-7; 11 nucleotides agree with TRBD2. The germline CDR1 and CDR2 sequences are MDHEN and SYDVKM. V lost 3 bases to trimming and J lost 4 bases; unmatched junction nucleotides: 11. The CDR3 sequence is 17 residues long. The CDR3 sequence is CASSFSFFGLAGYEQYV. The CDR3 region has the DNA TGTGCCAGCAGTTTCAGTTTCTTCGGACTAGCGGGTTACGAGCAGTACGTC.

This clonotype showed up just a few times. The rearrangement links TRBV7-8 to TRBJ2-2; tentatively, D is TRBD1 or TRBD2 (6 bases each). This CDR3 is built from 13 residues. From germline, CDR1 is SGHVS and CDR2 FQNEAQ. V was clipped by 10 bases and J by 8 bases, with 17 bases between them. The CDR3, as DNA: TGTGCCATCAGTCAAGGGGGGATAGGGGAGCTGTTTTTT. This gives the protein CAISQGGIGELFF.

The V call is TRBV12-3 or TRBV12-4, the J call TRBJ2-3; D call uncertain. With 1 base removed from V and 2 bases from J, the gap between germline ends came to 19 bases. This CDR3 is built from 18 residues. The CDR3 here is CASSLGQLILLNTDTQYF. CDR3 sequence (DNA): TGTGCCAGCAGTTTAGGCCAACTGATCCTTTTAAACACAGATACGCAGTATTTT.

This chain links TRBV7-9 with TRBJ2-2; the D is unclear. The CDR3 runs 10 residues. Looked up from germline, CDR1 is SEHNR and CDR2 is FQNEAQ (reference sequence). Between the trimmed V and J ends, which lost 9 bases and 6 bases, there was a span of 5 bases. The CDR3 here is CASDAGELFF. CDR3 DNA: TGTGCCAGTGACGCCGGGGAGCTGTTTTTT.

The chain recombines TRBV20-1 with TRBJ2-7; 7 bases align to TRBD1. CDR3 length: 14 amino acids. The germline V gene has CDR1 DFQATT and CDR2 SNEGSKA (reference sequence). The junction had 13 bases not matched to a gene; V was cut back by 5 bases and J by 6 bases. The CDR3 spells CSASSKGAFLEQYF. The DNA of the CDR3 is TGCAGTGCTTCCTCTAAGGGGGCCTTCCTCGAGCAGTACTTC.

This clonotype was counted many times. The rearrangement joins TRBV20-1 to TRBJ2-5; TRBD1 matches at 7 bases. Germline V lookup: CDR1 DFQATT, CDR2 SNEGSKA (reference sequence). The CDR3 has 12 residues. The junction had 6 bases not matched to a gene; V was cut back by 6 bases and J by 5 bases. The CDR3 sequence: CSAKGTVETQYF. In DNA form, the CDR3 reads TGCAGTGCAAAGGGGACAGTGGAGACCCAGTACTTC.

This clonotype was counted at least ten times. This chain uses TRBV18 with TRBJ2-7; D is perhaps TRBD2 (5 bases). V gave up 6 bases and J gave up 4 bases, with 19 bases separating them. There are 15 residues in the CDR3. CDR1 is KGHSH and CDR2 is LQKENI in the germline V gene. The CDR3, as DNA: TGTGCCAGCTCCCTACGGGGTCTTTCTGCTTACGAGCAGTACTTC. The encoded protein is CASSLRGLSAYEQYF.

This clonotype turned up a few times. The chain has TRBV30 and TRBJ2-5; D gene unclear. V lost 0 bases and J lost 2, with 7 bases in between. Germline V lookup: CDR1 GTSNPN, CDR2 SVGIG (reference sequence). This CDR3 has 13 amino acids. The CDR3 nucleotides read TGTGCCTGGAGTGTTTCAGGACAAGAGACCCAGTACTTC. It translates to CAWSVSGQETQYF.

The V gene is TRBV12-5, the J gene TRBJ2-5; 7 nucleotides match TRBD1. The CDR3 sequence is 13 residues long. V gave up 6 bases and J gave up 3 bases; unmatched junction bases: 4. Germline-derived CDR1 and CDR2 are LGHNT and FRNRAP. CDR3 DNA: TGTGCTAGTGGACTAGACAGGGAAGAGACCCAGTACTTC. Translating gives CASGLDREETQYF.

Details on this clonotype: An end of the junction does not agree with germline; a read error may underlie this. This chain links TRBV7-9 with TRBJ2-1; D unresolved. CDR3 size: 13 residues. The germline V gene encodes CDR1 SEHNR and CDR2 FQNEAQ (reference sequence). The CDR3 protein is CASTTPSHNEQFF. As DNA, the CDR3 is TGTGCCAGCACCACCCCCTCCCACAATGAGCAGTTCTTC.

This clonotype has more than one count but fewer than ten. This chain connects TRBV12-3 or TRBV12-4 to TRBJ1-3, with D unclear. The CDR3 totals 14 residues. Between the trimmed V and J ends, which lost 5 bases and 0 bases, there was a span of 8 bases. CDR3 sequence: CASSPENSGNTIYF. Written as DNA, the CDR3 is TGTGCCAGCAGTCCTGAAAACTCTGGAAACACCATATATTTT.

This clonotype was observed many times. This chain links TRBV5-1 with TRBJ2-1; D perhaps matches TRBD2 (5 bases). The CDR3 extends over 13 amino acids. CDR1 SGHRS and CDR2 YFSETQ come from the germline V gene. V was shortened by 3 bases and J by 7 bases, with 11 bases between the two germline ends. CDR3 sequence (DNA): TGCGCCAGCAGCTGGCCCGGACTTAATGAGCAGTTCTTC. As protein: CASSWPGLNEQFF.

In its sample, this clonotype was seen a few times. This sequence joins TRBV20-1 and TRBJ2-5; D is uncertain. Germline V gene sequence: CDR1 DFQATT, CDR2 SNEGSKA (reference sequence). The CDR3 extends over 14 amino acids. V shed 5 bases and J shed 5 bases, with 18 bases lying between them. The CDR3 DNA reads TGCAGTGCTCCCCCTCAGGAATCCTGGGAGACCCAGTACTTC. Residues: CSAPPQESWETQYF.

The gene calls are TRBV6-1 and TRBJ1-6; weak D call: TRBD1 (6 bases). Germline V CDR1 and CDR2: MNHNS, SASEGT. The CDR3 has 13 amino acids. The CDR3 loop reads CAAHRDYNSPLHF. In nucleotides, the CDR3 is TGTGCAGCCCACAGGGACTATAATTCACCCCTCCACTTT.

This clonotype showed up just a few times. CDR3 residues: CASSEVSNQPQHF. In nucleotides, the CDR3 is TGTGCCAGCAGTGAAGTTAGCAATCAGCCCCAGCATTTT. The chain employs TRBV6-1 and TRBJ1-5; no clear D gene. Germline V gene lookup returns CDR1 MNHNS and CDR2 SASEGT. The CDR3 loop spans 13 amino acids. The V end was cut by 1 base, the J end by 0 bases, with 1 base between.

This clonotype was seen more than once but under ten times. The CDR3 spells CSVDSAGDTQYF. CDR3 DNA sequence: TGCAGCGTTGATTCAGCGGGAGATACGCAGTATTTT. V is TRBV29-1 and J is TRBJ2-3, with a possible D match to TRBD2 (6 bases). This CDR3 is 12 amino acids long. CDR1 SQVTM and CDR2 ANQGSEA come from the germline V gene. V lost 3 bases, J lost 5 bases, and 9 bases lay in between.